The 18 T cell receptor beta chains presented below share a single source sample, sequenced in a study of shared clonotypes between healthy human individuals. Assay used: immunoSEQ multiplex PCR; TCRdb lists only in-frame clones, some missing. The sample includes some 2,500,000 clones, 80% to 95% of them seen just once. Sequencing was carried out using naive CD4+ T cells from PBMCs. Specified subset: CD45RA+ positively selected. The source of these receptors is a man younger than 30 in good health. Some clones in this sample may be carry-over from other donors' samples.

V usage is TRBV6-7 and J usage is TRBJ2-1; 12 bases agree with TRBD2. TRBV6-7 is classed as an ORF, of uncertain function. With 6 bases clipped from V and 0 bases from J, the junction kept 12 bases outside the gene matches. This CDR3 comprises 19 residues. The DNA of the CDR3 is TGTGCCAGCAGAACTCACCGACTAGCGGGAGAAAGCTCCTACAATGAGCAGTTCTTC. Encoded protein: CASRTHRLAGESSYNEQFF.

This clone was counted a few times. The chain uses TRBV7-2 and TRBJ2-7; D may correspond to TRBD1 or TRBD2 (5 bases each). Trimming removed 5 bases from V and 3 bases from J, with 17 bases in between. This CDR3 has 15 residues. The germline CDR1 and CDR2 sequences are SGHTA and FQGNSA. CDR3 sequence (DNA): TGTGCCAGCAGCACTAGTGGGGGATCTTTCTACGAGCAGTACTTC. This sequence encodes CASSTSGGSFYEQYF.

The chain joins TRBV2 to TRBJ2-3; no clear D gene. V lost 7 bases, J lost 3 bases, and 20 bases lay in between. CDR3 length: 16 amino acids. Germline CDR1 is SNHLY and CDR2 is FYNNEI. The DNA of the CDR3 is TGTGCCAGCACCGGACCCCGAACATATGGTACAGATACGCAGTATTTT. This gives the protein CASTGPRTYGTDTQYF. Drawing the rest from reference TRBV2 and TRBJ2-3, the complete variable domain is EPEVTQTPSHQVTQMGQEVILRCVPISNHLYFYWYRQILGQKVEFLVSFYNNEISEKSEIFDDQFSVERPDGSNFTLKIRSTKLEDSAMYFCASTGPRTYGTDTQYFGPGTRLTVL.

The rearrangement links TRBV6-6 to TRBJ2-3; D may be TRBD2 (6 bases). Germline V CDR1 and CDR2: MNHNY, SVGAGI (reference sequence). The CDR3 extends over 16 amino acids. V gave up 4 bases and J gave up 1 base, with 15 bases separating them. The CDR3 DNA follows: TGTGCCAGCAGTTCGGACTATCCAATACGCACAGATACGCAGTATTTT. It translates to CASSSDYPIRTDTQYF.

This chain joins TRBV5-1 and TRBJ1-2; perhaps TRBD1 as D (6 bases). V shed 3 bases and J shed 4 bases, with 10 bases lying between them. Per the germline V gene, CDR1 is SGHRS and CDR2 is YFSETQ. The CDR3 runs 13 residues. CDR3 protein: CASSSGVTYGYTF. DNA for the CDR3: TGCGCCAGCAGCTCAGGGGTTACCTATGGCTACACCTTC.

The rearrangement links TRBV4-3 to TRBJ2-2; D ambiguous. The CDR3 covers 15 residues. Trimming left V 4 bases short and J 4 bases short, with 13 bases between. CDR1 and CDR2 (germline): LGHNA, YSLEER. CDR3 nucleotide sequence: TGCGCCAGCAGCCGGGATTATGGGGTCACCGGGGAGCTGTTTTTT. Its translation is CASSRDYGVTGELFF.

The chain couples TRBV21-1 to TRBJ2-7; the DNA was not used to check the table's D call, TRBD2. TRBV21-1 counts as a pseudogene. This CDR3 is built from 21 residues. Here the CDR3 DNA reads TGTGCCAGCAGCAAAGGTTTGTATGGCGGAACGGATGGGCGGAGGTCCTACGAGCAGTACTTC. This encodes CASSKGLYGGTDGRRSYEQYF.

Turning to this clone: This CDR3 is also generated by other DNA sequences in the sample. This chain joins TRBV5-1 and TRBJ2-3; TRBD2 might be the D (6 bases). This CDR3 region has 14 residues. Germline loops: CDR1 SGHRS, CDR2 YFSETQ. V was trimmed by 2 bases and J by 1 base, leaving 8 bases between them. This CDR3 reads CASSFSGRTDTQYF. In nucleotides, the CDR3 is TGCGCCAGCAGCTTTAGCGGACGCACAGATACGCAGTATTTT.

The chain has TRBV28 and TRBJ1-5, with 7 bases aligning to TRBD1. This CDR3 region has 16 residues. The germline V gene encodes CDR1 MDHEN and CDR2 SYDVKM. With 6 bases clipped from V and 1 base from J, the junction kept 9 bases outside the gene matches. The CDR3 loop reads CASRPQGVGSNQPQHF. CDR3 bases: TGTGCCAGCAGGCCTCAGGGGGTTGGCAGCAATCAGCCCCAGCATTTT.

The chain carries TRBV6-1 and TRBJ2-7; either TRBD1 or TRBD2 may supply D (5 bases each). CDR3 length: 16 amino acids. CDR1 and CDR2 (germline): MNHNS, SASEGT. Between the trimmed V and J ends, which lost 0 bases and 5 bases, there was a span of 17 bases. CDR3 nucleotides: TGTGCCAGCAGTGAAGCGAGAGGGGAGAATTTGGACGAGCAGTACTTC. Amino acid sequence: CASSEARGENLDEQYF.

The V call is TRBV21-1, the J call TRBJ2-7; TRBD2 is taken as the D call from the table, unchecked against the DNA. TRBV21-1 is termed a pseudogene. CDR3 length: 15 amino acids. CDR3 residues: CASTPATRGVDEQYF. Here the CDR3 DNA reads TGTGCCAGCACCCCGGCGACGCGCGGTGTCGACGAGCAGTACTTC.

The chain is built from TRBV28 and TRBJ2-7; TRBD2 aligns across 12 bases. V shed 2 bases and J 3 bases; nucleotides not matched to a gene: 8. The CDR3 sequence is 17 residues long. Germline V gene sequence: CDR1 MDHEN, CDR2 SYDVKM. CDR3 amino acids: CASSLLGTSGRSYEQYF. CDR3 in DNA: TGTGCCAGCAGTTTACTGGGCACTAGCGGGAGGAGCTACGAGCAGTACTTC.

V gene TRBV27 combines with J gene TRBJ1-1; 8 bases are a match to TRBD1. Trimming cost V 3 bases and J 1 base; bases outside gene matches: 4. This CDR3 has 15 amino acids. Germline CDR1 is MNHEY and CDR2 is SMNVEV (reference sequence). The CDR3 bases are TGTGCCAGCAGTTTTCGGACAGGGACGAACACTGAAGCTTTCTTT. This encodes CASSFRTGTNTEAFF.

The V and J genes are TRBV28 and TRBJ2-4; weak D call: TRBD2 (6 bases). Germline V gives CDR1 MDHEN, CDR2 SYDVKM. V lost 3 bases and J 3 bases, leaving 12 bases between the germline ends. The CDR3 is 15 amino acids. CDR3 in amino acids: CASSFSSVGKNIQYF. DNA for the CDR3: TGTGCCAGCAGTTTCTCTAGCGTGGGCAAAAACATTCAGTACTTC.

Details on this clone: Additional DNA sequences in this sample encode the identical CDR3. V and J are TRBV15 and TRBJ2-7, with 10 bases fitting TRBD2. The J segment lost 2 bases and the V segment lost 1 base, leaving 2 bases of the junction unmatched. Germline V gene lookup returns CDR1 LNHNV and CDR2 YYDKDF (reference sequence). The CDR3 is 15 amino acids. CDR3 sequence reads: CATSRVLAGTYEQYF. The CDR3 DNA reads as TGTGCCACCAGCAGAGTACTAGCGGGGACCTACGAGCAGTACTTC.

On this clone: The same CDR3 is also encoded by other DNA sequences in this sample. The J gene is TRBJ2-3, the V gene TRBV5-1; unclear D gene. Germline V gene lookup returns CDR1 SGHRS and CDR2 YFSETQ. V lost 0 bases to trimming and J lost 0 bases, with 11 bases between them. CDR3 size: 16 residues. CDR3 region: CASSLVPGASTDTQYF. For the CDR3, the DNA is TGCGCCAGCAGCTTGGTCCCGGGCGCTAGCACAGATACGCAGTATTTT.

For the CDR3, the DNA is TGTGCCAGCAGTTCCGCAGCCCCGGGTTATGGCTACACCTTC. It translates to CASSSAAPGYGYTF. This chain links TRBV28 with TRBJ1-2; the D is unclear. CDR1 is MDHEN and CDR2 is SYDVKM in the germline V gene. The length of the CDR3 is 14 residues. The V end lost 4 bases, the J end lost 5 bases, and 14 bases lay between the germline ends.

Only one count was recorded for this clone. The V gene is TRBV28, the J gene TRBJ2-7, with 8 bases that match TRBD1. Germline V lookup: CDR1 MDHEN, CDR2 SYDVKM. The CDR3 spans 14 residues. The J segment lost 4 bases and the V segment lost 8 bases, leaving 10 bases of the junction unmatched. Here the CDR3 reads CASWSYGQGYEQYF. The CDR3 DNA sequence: TGTGCCAGCTGGTCCTATGGACAGGGATACGAGCAGTACTTC.